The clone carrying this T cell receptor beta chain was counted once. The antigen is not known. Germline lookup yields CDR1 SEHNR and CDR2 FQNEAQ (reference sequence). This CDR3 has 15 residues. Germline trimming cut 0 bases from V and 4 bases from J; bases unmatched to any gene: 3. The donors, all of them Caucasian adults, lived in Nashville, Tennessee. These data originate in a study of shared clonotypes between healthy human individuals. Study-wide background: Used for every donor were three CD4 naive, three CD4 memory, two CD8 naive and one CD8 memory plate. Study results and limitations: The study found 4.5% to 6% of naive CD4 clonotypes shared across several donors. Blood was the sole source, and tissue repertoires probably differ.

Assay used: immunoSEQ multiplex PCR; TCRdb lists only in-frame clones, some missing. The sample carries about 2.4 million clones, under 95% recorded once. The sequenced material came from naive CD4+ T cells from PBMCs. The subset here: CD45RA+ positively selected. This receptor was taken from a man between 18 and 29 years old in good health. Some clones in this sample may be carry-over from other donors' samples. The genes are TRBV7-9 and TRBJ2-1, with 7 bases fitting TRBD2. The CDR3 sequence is CASSLARGLYNEQFF. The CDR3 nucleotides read TGTGCCAGCAGCTTAGCACGGGGACTATACAATGAGCAGTTCTTC.